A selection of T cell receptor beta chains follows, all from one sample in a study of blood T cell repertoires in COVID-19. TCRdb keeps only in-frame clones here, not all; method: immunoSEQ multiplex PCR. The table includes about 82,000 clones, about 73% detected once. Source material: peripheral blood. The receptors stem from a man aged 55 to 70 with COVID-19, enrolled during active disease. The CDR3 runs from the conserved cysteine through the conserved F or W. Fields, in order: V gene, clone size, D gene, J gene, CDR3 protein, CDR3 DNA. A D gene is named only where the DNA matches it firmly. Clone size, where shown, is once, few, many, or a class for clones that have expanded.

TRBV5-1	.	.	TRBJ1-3	CASRLDSSGNTIYF	TGCGCCAGCAGACTGGACAGCTCTGGAAACACCATATATTTT
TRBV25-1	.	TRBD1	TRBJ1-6	CASRGDRARDSPLHF	TGTGCCAGCAGGGGGGACAGGGCGAGGGATTCACCCCTCCACTTT
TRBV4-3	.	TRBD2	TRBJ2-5	CASSPLAGMKETQYF	TGCGCCAGCAGCCCCTTAGCGGGAATGAAAGAGACCCAGTACTTC
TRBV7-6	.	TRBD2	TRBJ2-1	CASSPGTRFGEQFF	TGTGCCAGCAGCCCCGGGACTAGATTTGGTGAGCAGTTCTTC
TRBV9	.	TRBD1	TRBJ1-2	CASSVQGAGGYTF	TGTGCCAGCAGCGTACAGGGGGCGGGTGGCTACACCTTC
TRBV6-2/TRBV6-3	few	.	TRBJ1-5	CASSYPPKTASNQPQHF	TGTGCCAGCAGTTACCCCCCTAAGACAGCTAGCAATCAGCCCCAGCATTTT
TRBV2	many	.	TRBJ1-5	CASGAGRDQPQHF	TGTGCCAGCGGCGCGGGCCGGGATCAGCCCCAGCATTTT
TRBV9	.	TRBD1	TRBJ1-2	CASNPTGEDYGYTF	TGTGCCAGCAACCCTACAGGGGAGGATTATGGCTACACCTTC
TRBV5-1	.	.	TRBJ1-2	CASSIGPSGGYTF	TGCGCCAGCAGCATAGGGCCTAGCGGAGGCTACACCTTC
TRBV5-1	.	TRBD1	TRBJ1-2	CASSNQGQGAVGYTF	TGCGCCAGCTCTAATCAAGGACAGGGGGCGGTTGGCTACACCTTC
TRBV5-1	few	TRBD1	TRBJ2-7	CASSSTGGSYEQYF	TGCGCCAGCAGCTCGACAGGGGGTTCCTACGAGCAGTACTTC
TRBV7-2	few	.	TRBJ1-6	CASSLEARASSYNSPLHF	TGTGCCAGCAGCTTAGAGGCCAGGGCGAGCTCCTATAATTCACCCCTCCACTTT
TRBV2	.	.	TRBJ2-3	CASRIQGDSSTDTQYF	TGTGCCAGCAGGATACAGGGAGACTCTAGCACAGATACGCAGTATTTT
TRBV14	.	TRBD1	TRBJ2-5	CASSHQGQGAIQETQYF	TGTGCCAGCAGCCATCAGGGACAGGGAGCGATCCAAGAGACCCAGTACTTC
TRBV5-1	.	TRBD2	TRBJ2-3	CASSSGLATDTQYF	TGCGCCAGCAGCTCCGGACTAGCAACAGATACGCAGTATTTT